Listed below are T cell receptor beta chains from one sample, sequenced in a study of CD8+ T cells in alopecia areata. Assay: immunoSEQ multiplex PCR; the TCRdb copy retains only in-frame clones and omits some. This table holds approximately 24,000 clones, about 50% found once. Source material: NKG2D-high CD8+ T cells sorted from blood. The receptors were gathered from a human donor with alopecia areata. Both conserved end residues are part of each CDR3. A D gene is named only where the DNA matches it firmly. For some rows the clone size is stated as once, few or many, or as a class when expanded; others skip it.

CDR3 length: 15
V gene: TRBV5-4
D gene: NA
clone size: NA
J gene: TRBJ2-3
CDR3 protein: CASSLGVIAADTQYF
CDR3 DNA: TGTGCCAGCAGCTTGGGCGTGATAGCCGCAGATACGCAGTATTTT

CDR3 length: 16
V gene: TRBV5-6
D gene: NA
clone size: NA
J gene: TRBJ2-2
CDR3 protein: CASSSRRQGGTGELFF
CDR3 DNA: TGTGCCAGCAGCTCGCGACGACAGGGAGGAACCGGGGAGCTGTTTTTT

CDR3 length: 14
V gene: TRBV7-9
D gene: NA
clone size: NA
J gene: TRBJ1-1
CDR3 protein: CASTRLGPNTEAFF
CDR3 DNA: TGTGCCAGCACGCGTCTCGGGCCGAACACTGAAGCTTTCTTT

CDR3 length: 13
V gene: TRBV27
D gene: NA
clone size: NA
J gene: TRBJ1-1
CDR3 protein: CASSYGASAEAFF
CDR3 DNA: TGTGCCAGCAGCTACGGGGCCAGCGCTGAAGCTTTCTTT

CDR3 length: 13
V gene: TRBV5-4
D gene: NA
clone size: NA
J gene: TRBJ2-7
CDR3 protein: CASSLGGFYEQYF
CDR3 DNA: TGTGCCAGCAGCTTGGGAGGTTTCTACGAGCAGTACTTC

CDR3 length: 16
V gene: TRBV13
D gene: TRBD1
clone size: NA
J gene: TRBJ2-3
CDR3 protein: CASSSPGTGGFDTQYF
CDR3 DNA: TGTGCCAGCAGCTCACCCGGGACAGGGGGATTTGATACGCAGTATTTT

CDR3 length: 17
V gene: TRBV6-1
D gene: TRBD1
clone size: NA
J gene: TRBJ1-5
CDR3 protein: CASSEATGGSFRQPQHF
CDR3 DNA: TGTGCCAGCAGTGAGGCTACAGGGGGCAGTTTTCGTCAGCCCCAGCATTTT

CDR3 length: 19
V gene: TRBV7-2
D gene: NA
clone size: NA
J gene: TRBJ2-3
CDR3 protein: CASSYPSSVHTLPTDTQYF
CDR3 DNA: TGTGCCAGCAGCTACCCCTCCAGCGTACATACTCTTCCGACAGATACGCAGTATTTT

CDR3 length: 17
V gene: TRBV2
D gene: NA
clone size: NA
J gene: TRBJ2-1
CDR3 protein: CASSVPRDEGVGNEQFF
CDR3 DNA: TGTGCCAGCAGTGTCCCCCGGGATGAGGGTGTTGGCAATGAGCAGTTCTTC

CDR3 length: 17
V gene: TRBV5-1
D gene: TRBD1
clone size: NA
J gene: TRBJ2-6
CDR3 protein: CASSLPGQGDGANVLTF
CDR3 DNA: TGCGCCAGCAGCTTACCGGGACAGGGGGATGGGGCCAACGTCCTGACTTTC

CDR3 length: 13
V gene: TRBV19
D gene: NA
clone size: few
J gene: TRBJ1-5
CDR3 protein: CASSTDNNQPQHF
CDR3 DNA: TGTGCCAGTAGTACAGATAACAATCAGCCCCAGCATTTT

CDR3 length: 16
V gene: TRBV7-8
D gene: NA
clone size: few
J gene: TRBJ2-5
CDR3 protein: CASRYSGDRRQETQYF
CDR3 DNA: TGTGCCAGCAGGTACTCGGGCGACCGTCGCCAAGAGACCCAGTACTTC

CDR3 length: 12
V gene: TRBV29-1
D gene: TRBD1
clone size: few
J gene: TRBJ2-7
CDR3 protein: CSVETGGNEQYF
CDR3 DNA: TGCAGCGTAGAGACAGGGGGCAACGAGCAGTACTTC

CDR3 length: 9
V gene: TRBV2
D gene: NA
clone size: NA
J gene: TRBJ1-1
CDR3 protein: CASGTEAFF
CDR3 DNA: TGTGCCAGCGGAACTGAAGCTTTCTTT

CDR3 length: 15
V gene: TRBV4-1
D gene: NA
clone size: NA
J gene: TRBJ1-5
CDR3 protein: CASSQLQNSNQPQHF
CDR3 DNA: TGCGCCAGCAGCCAACTACAGAATAGCAATCAGCCCCAGCATTTT

CDR3 length: 15
V gene: TRBV19
D gene: NA
clone size: few
J gene: TRBJ2-5
CDR3 protein: CASSIDPTFGETQYF
CDR3 DNA: TGTGCCAGTAGTATAGACCCCACATTTGGAGAGACCCAGTACTTC

CDR3 length: 15
V gene: TRBV27
D gene: TRBD1
clone size: NA
J gene: TRBJ2-7
CDR3 protein: CASSFLGQGSYEQYF
CDR3 DNA: TGTGCCAGCAGTTTTCTGGGACAGGGGTCCTACGAGCAGTACTTC

CDR3 length: 17
V gene: TRBV7-2
D gene: TRBD1
clone size: NA
J gene: TRBJ2-7
CDR3 protein: CASSLAGGGQQPYEQYF
CDR3 DNA: TGTGCCAGCAGCTTAGCGGGTGGGGGACAGCAACCCTACGAGCAGTACTTC

CDR3 length: 13
V gene: TRBV5-1
D gene: NA
clone size: NA
J gene: TRBJ1-2
CDR3 protein: CASRLPGDYGYTF
CDR3 DNA: TGCGCCAGCCGCCTTCCAGGGGACTATGGCTACACCTTC

CDR3 length: 13
V gene: TRBV6-5
D gene: NA
clone size: few
J gene: TRBJ2-1
CDR3 protein: CASSYPNADEQFF
CDR3 DNA: TGTGCCAGCAGTTATCCGAATGCAGATGAGCAGTTCTTC

CDR3 length: 12
V gene: TRBV11-2
D gene: NA
clone size: NA
J gene: TRBJ2-4
CDR3 protein: CASSPGAGIQYF
CDR3 DNA: TGTGCCAGCAGCCCGGGAGCGGGCATTCAGTACTTC

CDR3 length: 12
V gene: TRBV19
D gene: TRBD1
clone size: NA
J gene: TRBJ1-2
CDR3 protein: CASSAGTVGYTF
CDR3 DNA: TGTGCCAGTAGTGCCGGGACAGTTGGCTACACCTTC

CDR3 length: 15
V gene: TRBV27
D gene: TRBD2
clone size: few
J gene: TRBJ2-1
CDR3 protein: CASTTGTSGSHEQFF
CDR3 DNA: TGTGCCAGCACGACGGGGACTAGCGGGAGTCACGAGCAGTTCTTC

CDR3 length: 16
V gene: TRBV10-3
D gene: NA
clone size: few
J gene: TRBJ2-3
CDR3 protein: CASSEEQGGRTDTQYF
CDR3 DNA: TGTGCCAGCAGTGAGGAACAGGGAGGGAGGACAGATACGCAGTATTTT

CDR3 length: 15
V gene: TRBV4-1
D gene: TRBD1
clone size: few
J gene: TRBJ1-1
CDR3 protein: CASSQIPGGGTEAFF
CDR3 DNA: TGCGCCAGCAGCCAAATTCCAGGGGGAGGAACTGAAGCTTTCTTT

CDR3 length: 15
V gene: TRBV7-3
D gene: TRBD2
clone size: NA
J gene: TRBJ2-1
CDR3 protein: CASSLTGTSHNEQFF
CDR3 DNA: TGTGCCAGCAGCTTAACAGGGACTAGTCACAATGAGCAGTTCTTC

CDR3 length: 15
V gene: TRBV15
D gene: NA
clone size: once
J gene: TRBJ1-1
CDR3 protein: CATSHIEGRNTEAFF
CDR3 DNA: TGTGCCACCAGCCATATTGAGGGGCGGAACACTGAAGCTTTCTTT

CDR3 length: 14
V gene: TRBV29-1
D gene: NA
clone size: NA
J gene: TRBJ1-2
CDR3 protein: CSVEDFGARYGYTF
CDR3 DNA: TGCAGCGTTGAAGATTTCGGGGCGCGATATGGCTACACCTTC

CDR3 length: 13
V gene: TRBV5-1
D gene: TRBD1
clone size: NA
J gene: TRBJ2-1
CDR3 protein: CASGRDRANEQFF
CDR3 DNA: TGCGCCAGCGGAAGGGACAGGGCAAATGAGCAGTTCTTC

CDR3 length: 14
V gene: TRBV9
D gene: NA
clone size: NA
J gene: TRBJ1-1
CDR3 protein: CASTWDDGGTEAFF
CDR3 DNA: TGTGCCAGCACCTGGGATGACGGGGGGACTGAAGCTTTCTTT

CDR3 length: 13
V gene: TRBV19
D gene: NA
clone size: NA
J gene: TRBJ2-1
CDR3 protein: CASNTGSYNEQFF
CDR3 DNA: TGTGCCAGTAATACGGGTTCCTACAATGAGCAGTTCTTC

CDR3 length: 16
V gene: TRBV7-9
D gene: TRBD1
clone size: NA
J gene: TRBJ2-7
CDR3 protein: CASSPRTGTGAYEQYF
CDR3 DNA: TGTGCCAGCAGTCCACGGACCGGGACAGGAGCTTACGAGCAGTACTTC

CDR3 length: 14
V gene: TRBV27
D gene: NA
clone size: NA
J gene: TRBJ1-5
CDR3 protein: CASSLGFRGQPQHF
CDR3 DNA: TGTGCCAGCAGTTTAGGGTTCAGGGGTCAGCCCCAGCATTTT

CDR3 length: 13
V gene: TRBV27
D gene: NA
clone size: NA
J gene: TRBJ1-5
CDR3 protein: CASSLMSNQPQHF
CDR3 DNA: TGTGCCAGCAGTTTGATGAGCAATCAGCCCCAGCATTTT

CDR3 length: 14
V gene: TRBV5-1
D gene: TRBD1
clone size: NA
J gene: TRBJ1-2
CDR3 protein: CASSSRDRIYGYTF
CDR3 DNA: TGCGCCAGCAGCTCCCGGGACAGGATCTATGGCTACACCTTC

CDR3 length: 15
V gene: TRBV19
D gene: NA
clone size: medium-sized
J gene: TRBJ2-1
CDR3 protein: CASSIAAGTFNEQFF
CDR3 DNA: TGTGCCAGTAGTATAGCCGCCGGGACCTTCAATGAGCAGTTCTTC

CDR3 length: 12
V gene: TRBV11-2
D gene: NA
clone size: few
J gene: TRBJ2-7
CDR3 protein: CASLAGAYEQYF
CDR3 DNA: TGTGCCAGCCTAGCAGGGGCGTACGAGCAGTACTTC

CDR3 length: 15
V gene: TRBV2
D gene: NA
clone size: NA
J gene: TRBJ2-5
CDR3 protein: CASSLGQMRTETQYF
CDR3 DNA: TGTGCCAGCAGTCTCGGACAGATGAGAACGGAGACCCAGTACTTC

CDR3 length: 15
V gene: TRBV27
D gene: NA
clone size: once
J gene: TRBJ1-2
CDR3 protein: CASSLLKNPDYGYTF
CDR3 DNA: TGTGCCAGCAGTTTACTGAAAAATCCTGACTATGGCTACACCTTC

CDR3 length: 15
V gene: TRBV7-9
D gene: TRBD1
clone size: few
J gene: TRBJ2-5
CDR3 protein: CASNPDRGFRETQYF
CDR3 DNA: TGTGCCAGCAACCCAGACAGGGGTTTTAGAGAGACCCAGTACTTC

CDR3 length: 13
V gene: TRBV6-5
D gene: NA
clone size: NA
J gene: TRBJ1-1
CDR3 protein: CASSYRGDTEAFF
CDR3 DNA: TGTGCCAGCAGTTACAGGGGGGACACTGAAGCTTTCTTT

CDR3 length: 22
V gene: TRBV1
D gene: NA
clone size: NA
J gene: TRBJ2-1
CDR3 protein: CTSSQDFRLAGAHPKSYNEQFF
CDR3 DNA: TGCACCAGCAGCCAAGATTTTAGGCTAGCGGGAGCGCATCCTAAGTCCTACAATGAGCAGTTCTTC

CDR3 length: 15
V gene: TRBV27
D gene: NA
clone size: NA
J gene: TRBJ2-7
CDR3 protein: CASSLSRGASYEQYF
CDR3 DNA: TGTGCCAGCAGTTTATCGAGGGGAGCCTCCTACGAGCAGTACTTC

CDR3 length: 14
V gene: TRBV5-1
D gene: TRBD1
clone size: NA
J gene: TRBJ1-2
CDR3 protein: CASSSETGEYGYTF
CDR3 DNA: TGCGCCAGCAGCTCGGAAACAGGGGAATATGGCTACACCTTC

CDR3 length: 14
V gene: TRBV27
D gene: TRBD1
clone size: NA
J gene: TRBJ2-5
CDR3 protein: CASSYGQGRETQYF
CDR3 DNA: TGTGCCAGCAGTTACGGACAGGGTCGAGAGACCCAGTACTTC

CDR3 length: 15
V gene: TRBV28
D gene: TRBD2
clone size: few
J gene: TRBJ2-5
CDR3 protein: CASSSGRAEVETQYF
CDR3 DNA: TGTGCCAGCAGTAGCGGGAGGGCCGAGGTAGAGACCCAGTACTTC

CDR3 length: 15
V gene: TRBV30
D gene: NA
clone size: few
J gene: TRBJ2-7
CDR3 protein: CAWSGGQGLSLEQYF
CDR3 DNA: TGTGCCTGGAGTGGGGGGCAGGGGTTGTCTCTCGAGCAGTACTTC

CDR3 length: 16
V gene: TRBV7-8
D gene: NA
clone size: NA
J gene: TRBJ2-3
CDR3 protein: CASSLALSQGTDTQYF
CDR3 DNA: TGTGCCAGCAGCTTAGCGTTGAGTCAGGGCACAGATACGCAGTATTTT

CDR3 length: 14
V gene: TRBV5-6
D gene: NA
clone size: NA
J gene: TRBJ1-5
CDR3 protein: CASSPGQSNQPQHF
CDR3 DNA: TGTGCCAGCAGCCCCGGACAAAGCAATCAGCCCCAGCATTTT

CDR3 length: 14
V gene: TRBV11-2
D gene: NA
clone size: NA
J gene: TRBJ2-5
CDR3 protein: CASSLDGIGETQYF
CDR3 DNA: TGTGCCAGCAGCTTAGACGGGATTGGGGAGACCCAGTACTTC

CDR3 length: 15
V gene: TRBV5-8
D gene: TRBD1
clone size: NA
J gene: TRBJ2-1
CDR3 protein: CASSLNRGRYNEQFF
CDR3 DNA: TGTGCCAGCAGCTTAAACAGGGGCAGGTACAATGAGCAGTTCTTC

CDR3 length: 15
V gene: TRBV14
D gene: NA
clone size: NA
J gene: TRBJ2-3
CDR3 protein: CASSLPSDITDTQYF
CDR3 DNA: TGTGCCAGCAGCCTCCCTAGCGACATCACAGATACGCAGTATTTT

CDR3 length: 15
V gene: TRBV27
D gene: NA
clone size: NA
J gene: TRBJ1-5
CDR3 protein: CASSFRGYGNQPQHF
CDR3 DNA: TGTGCCAGCAGTTTCAGGGGCTACGGCAATCAGCCCCAGCATTTT

CDR3 length: 17
V gene: TRBV14
D gene: NA
clone size: few
J gene: TRBJ2-5
CDR3 protein: CASSQGSRPRVGETQYF
CDR3 DNA: TGTGCCAGCAGCCAAGGGAGCAGGCCCCGAGTTGGAGAGACCCAGTACTTC

CDR3 length: 14
V gene: TRBV7-8
D gene: NA
clone size: many
J gene: TRBJ1-5
CDR3 protein: CASSPLGGNEPQHF
CDR3 DNA: TGTGCCAGCAGCCCACTAGGGGGGAATGAGCCCCAGCATTTT

CDR3 length: 18
V gene: TRBV27
D gene: TRBD2
clone size: NA
J gene: TRBJ2-7
CDR3 protein: CASSRTMPGTRPPYEQYF
CDR3 DNA: TGTGCCAGCAGCCGAACGATGCCCGGGACTAGACCCCCTTACGAGCAGTACTTC

CDR3 length: 12
V gene: TRBV27
D gene: NA
clone size: NA
J gene: TRBJ2-7
CDR3 protein: CASSRNKYEQYF
CDR3 DNA: TGTGCCAGCAGTAGAAATAAGTACGAGCAGTACTTC

CDR3 length: 11
V gene: TRBV20-1
D gene: TRBD1
clone size: NA
J gene: TRBJ2-7
CDR3 protein: CSAKTGVEQYF
CDR3 DNA: TGCAGTGCAAAAACAGGGGTCGAGCAGTACTTC

CDR3 length: 15
V gene: TRBV6-6
D gene: TRBD2
clone size: NA
J gene: TRBJ2-1
CDR3 protein: CASEAGGPSIHEQFF
CDR3 DNA: TGTGCCAGCGAAGCGGGAGGGCCAAGTATCCATGAGCAGTTCTTC

CDR3 length: 13
V gene: TRBV2
D gene: NA
clone size: NA
J gene: TRBJ1-2
CDR3 protein: CASSEVLTYGYTF
CDR3 DNA: TGTGCCAGCAGTGAAGTCCTGACCTATGGCTACACCTTC